One and the same sample provided the 24 T cell receptor beta chains below, sequenced in a study of T cell repertoires in cytomegalovirus infection. TCRdb itself ran the reads through MiXCR, one entry per CDR3 protein. Of roughly 180,000 distinct CDR3 sequences in the sample, about 17% are singletons; the top ten hold around 27%. Sequenced sample: CD8+ T cells from PBMCs. These receptors were taken from a human donor in good health (CMV status not recorded). Some clones in this sample may be carry-over from other donors' samples.

The V gene is TRBV25-1, the J gene TRBJ2-3, with TRBD1 matching 9 bases. Per germline, CDR1 MGHDK and CDR2 SYGVNS. The length of the CDR3 is 17 residues. The junction had 11 bases not matched to a gene; V was cut back by 4 bases and J by 3 bases. The CDR3 region has the DNA TGTGCCAGCAGTGGGGTTACAGGGGGCGCCTGGACAGATACGCAGTATTTT. Protein sequence: CASSGVTGGAWTDTQYF.

This clonotype was observed a few times. The rearrangement uses TRBV28 and TRBJ1-5; D uncertain. V was cut by 7 bases and J by 2 bases, with 15 bases left in between. Germline assignment: CDR1 MDHEN and CDR2 SYDVKM. The length of the CDR3 is 15 residues. CDR3 sequence (DNA): TGTGCCAGCACCCTCCGGGGAGGAGGCAATCAGCCCCAGCATTTT. Its protein is CASTLRGGGNQPQHF.

This clonotype was counted between two and nine times. This rearrangement joins TRBV5-4 to TRBJ2-3; no clear D gene. This CDR3 is 15 amino acids long. Germline-derived CDR1 and CDR2 are SGHNT and YYREEE (reference sequence). Between the trimmed V and J ends, which lost 1 base and 1 base, there was a span of 10 bases. The CDR3 loop is CASSLSDERTDTQYF. CDR3 bases: TGTGCCAGCAGCTTGAGCGACGAACGCACAGATACGCAGTATTTT.

This clonotype has only a few counts. The rearrangement uses TRBV11-1 and TRBJ1-1, with TRBD1 as a possible D gene (5 bases). The CDR3 runs 13 residues. Trimming left V 3 bases short and J 1 base short, with 6 bases between. Germline CDR1 and CDR2: SGHAT and FQDESV (reference sequence). CDR3 in DNA: TGTGCCAGCAGCTTCCAGGGGAACACTGAAGCTTTCTTT. Protein sequence: CASSFQGNTEAFF.

The table lists this clonotype with a few counts. This sequence joins TRBV28 and TRBJ1-1; D ambiguous. The CDR3 consists of 12 residues. V lost 5 bases, J lost 6 bases, and 10 bases lay in between. Germline-derived CDR1 and CDR2 are MDHEN and SYDVKM. The CDR3 protein is CASSAVGPEAFF. CDR3 DNA sequence: TGTGCCAGCAGTGCAGTCGGACCTGAAGCTTTCTTT.

This clonotype was observed at least ten times. This sequence joins TRBV6-2 or TRBV6-3 and TRBJ1-1, with TRBD1 matching over 7 bases. Per germline, CDR1 MNHEY and CDR2 SVGEGT. V gave up 5 bases and J gave up 1 base; unmatched junction bases: 13. CDR3 length: 17 amino acids. CDR3 nucleotide sequence: TGTGCCAGCAGTCAATACGGACTCGGGACAGCGAACACTGAAGCTTTCTTT. Translating gives CASSQYGLGTANTEAFF.

The V gene is TRBV27, the J gene TRBJ1-5; D is undetermined. Germline assignment: CDR1 MNHEY and CDR2 SMNVEV (reference sequence). V was shortened by 0 bases and J by 9 bases, with 12 bases between the two germline ends. This CDR3 has 14 residues. The CDR3 DNA is TGTGCCAGCAGTTTATCGGCGGCTTCAAGGCCCCAGCATTTT. Its protein is CASSLSAASRPQHF.

This chain joins TRBV7-6 and TRBJ2-7; D not certain. The CDR3 runs 14 residues. Trimming stripped 4 bases from V and 3 bases from J, with 13 bases between. Germline loops: CDR1 SGHVS, CDR2 FNYEAQ. The CDR3 DNA sequence: TGTGCCAGCAGCTCCCCGTACAGAGGCTACGAGCAGTACTTC. Residues: CASSSPYRGYEQYF.

The chain carries TRBV5-6 and TRBJ2-7; D gene ambiguous. Germline assignment: CDR1 SGHDT and CDR2 YYEEEE. The CDR3 is 15 amino acids. V lost 0 bases to trimming and J lost 0 bases, with 10 bases between them. CDR3 loop: CASSLEAYPSYEQYF. The DNA for the CDR3 is TGTGCCAGCAGCTTGGAGGCATACCCCTCCTACGAGCAGTACTTC.

This clonotype turned up a few times. V gene TRBV2 combines with J gene TRBJ1-1, with a tentative D call TRBD1 (6 bases). This CDR3 is 14 amino acids long. V was cut by 8 bases and J by 1 base, with 14 bases left in between. Germline loops: CDR1 SNHLY, CDR2 FYNNEI. The CDR3 loop reads CASEGRGRNTEAFF. The CDR3 DNA reads as TGTGCCAGCGAGGGGAGGGGGAGGAACACTGAAGCTTTCTTT.

This chain joins TRBV15 and TRBJ1-5; 10 positions agree with TRBD1. From germline, CDR1 is LNHNV and CDR2 YYDKDF (reference sequence). The CDR3 runs 15 residues. J lost 6 bases, V lost 3 bases, and 5 bases had no gene match. This CDR3 reads CATSSWTGGAQPQHF. For the CDR3, the DNA is TGTGCCACCAGCAGCTGGACAGGGGGAGCTCAGCCCCAGCATTTT.

This clonotype was observed a few times. The chain combines TRBV29-1 with TRBJ2-1; no clear D. V was trimmed by 3 bases and J by 4 bases, leaving 7 bases between them. Germline values: CDR1 SQVTM, CDR2 ANQGSEA. The CDR3 has 12 amino acids. The CDR3 is CSVDGRYNEQFF. The CDR3 DNA reads TGCAGCGTTGATGGTCGTTACAATGAGCAGTTCTTC.

This chain connects TRBV7-8 to TRBJ2-1; D possibly corresponds to TRBD1 (5 bases). This CDR3 is 16 amino acids long. The V end was cut by 5 bases, the J end by 0 bases, with 14 bases between. Germline values: CDR1 SGHVS, CDR2 FQNEAQ. The DNA for the CDR3 is TGTGCCAGCAGCCTAACAGGAAGGAGCTCCTACAATGAGCAGTTCTTC. Protein: CASSLTGRSSYNEQFF.

A few counts support this clonotype. The chain carries TRBV12-3 or TRBV12-4 and TRBJ2-7; D is undetermined. The CDR3 has 15 residues. V lost 5 bases to trimming and J lost 2 bases, with 16 bases between them. The CDR3 loop reads CASSATDGPTYEQYF. The CDR3 bases are TGTGCCAGCAGTGCGACCGATGGACCCACCTACGAGCAGTACTTC.

The sample holds a few counts of this clonotype. The rearrangement links TRBV7-9 to TRBJ2-1; maybe TRBD1 (5 bases). V was shortened by 8 bases and J by 4 bases, with 15 bases between the two germline ends. The germline V gene has CDR1 SEHNR and CDR2 FQNEAQ (reference sequence). CDR3 length: 14 residues. The CDR3 sequence is CASPDREEYNEQFF. CDR3 DNA: TGTGCCAGCCCTGACAGAGAAGAATACAATGAGCAGTTCTTC.

This clonotype was seen more than once but under ten times. The chain has TRBV6-1 and TRBJ2-4; 9 positions match TRBD2. Germline CDR1 and CDR2: MNHNS and SASEGT. This CDR3 is built from 18 residues. V was clipped by 5 bases and J by 0 bases; unmatched bases: 11. The CDR3 region is CASSTSGGGVGAKNIQYF. CDR3 in DNA: TGTGCCAGCAGTACCTCTGGCGGGGGGGTTGGAGCCAAAAACATTCAGTACTTC.

This clonotype was counted once. The genes are TRBV6-6 and TRBJ1-3, with TRBD1 matching 7 bases. Trimming cost V 8 bases and J 4 bases; bases outside gene matches: 5. Germline V gene data show CDR1 as MNHNY and CDR2 as SVGAGI (reference sequence). The CDR3 totals 13 residues. The CDR3 sequence is CASQGVRGNTIYF. The CDR3 nucleotides read TGTGCCAGCCAGGGGGTTCGGGGAAACACCATATATTTT.

This clonotype was detected only a few times. The gene calls are TRBV4-2 and TRBJ2-7, with 10 positions matching TRBD1. V gave up 1 base and J gave up 4 bases; unmatched junction bases: 1. Germline V CDR1 and CDR2: LGHNA, YNFKEQ. The CDR3 has 14 amino acids. DNA for the CDR3: TGTGCCAGCAGCCAAGGGGACAGGGGTTACGAGCAGTACTTC. Its protein product is CASSQGDRGYEQYF.

With regard to this clonotype: Its ends do not fully match the called genes, so a read error is possible. The rearrangement uses TRBV4-1 and TRBJ2-1; D gene unclear. CDR1 and CDR2 (germline): MGHRA, YSYEKL. The CDR3 runs 15 residues. As DNA, the CDR3 is TGTGCCAGCAGCCAAGGTCCCACGATCTACAATGAGCAGTTCTTC. Its translation: CASSQGPTIYNEQFF.

The rearrangement links TRBV20-1 to TRBJ2-1; D might be TRBD2 (5 bases). This CDR3 region has 12 residues. V dropped 5 bases and J dropped 7 bases, with 12 bases sitting between them. CDR1 is DFQATT and CDR2 is SNEGSKA in the germline V gene (reference sequence). CDR3 nucleotide sequence: TGCAGTGCTCACCGGGGTAATAATGAGCAGTTCTTC. Its translation: CSAHRGNNEQFF.

J is TRBJ1-2 and V is TRBV7-2, with 8 bases that match TRBD1. Germline CDR1 and CDR2: SGHTA and FQGNSA. V trimming: 8 bases; J trimming: 8 bases; junction bases outside the gene matches: 7. The CDR3 runs to 12 residues. The CDR3 coding sequence is TGTGCCAGCGACTGGACAGGGCCGGGCTACACCTTC. Translated: CASDWTGPGYTF.

This clonotype was seen more than once but under ten times. DNA of the CDR3: TGTGCCAGCAGCTCCATACAGGGTCACGAGCAGTACTTC. This sequence encodes CASSSIQGHEQYF. The V and J genes are TRBV11-2 and TRBJ2-7; D perhaps matches TRBD1 (6 bases). V was cut by 4 bases and J by 5 bases, with 12 bases left in between. In germline, CDR1 is SGHAT, CDR2 FQNNGV. This CDR3 spans 13 amino acids. Full variable domain (missing parts from reference TRBV11-2 and TRBJ2-7): EAGVAQSPRYKIIEKRQSVAFWCNPISGHATLYWYQQILGQGPKLLIQFQNNGVVDDSQLPKDRFSAERLKGVDSTLKIQPAKLEDSAVYLCASSSIQGHEQYFGPGTRLTVT.

The chain employs TRBV7-2 and TRBJ1-1; D is unresolved. This CDR3 contains 17 residues. V was trimmed by 0 bases and J by 1 base, leaving 15 bases between them. Germline-derived CDR1 and CDR2 are SGHTA and FQGNSA. The CDR3 coding sequence is TGTGCCAGCAGCTTAGCGCTAATACGGCAGACGAACACTGAAGCTTTCTTT. Residues: CASSLALIRQTNTEAFF.

This chain joins TRBV30 and TRBJ1-1; the match to TRBD1 covers 9 bases. After removal of 8 bases from V and 4 bases from J, the junction contained 11 bases not matched to a gene. Per the germline V gene, CDR1 is GTSNPN and CDR2 is SVGIG (reference sequence). This CDR3 contains 14 residues. The CDR3 DNA reads TGTGCCGGACAGGGGTTTGGTCTGGGCACTGAAGCTTTCTTT. It specifies CAGQGFGLGTEAFF.